The 21 T cell receptor beta chains below all came from one sample that was sequenced in a study of tumor-infiltrating lymphocytes in primary liver carcinoma. They got blood RNA out of unsorted whole blood and also pulled out germline DNA. Starting material of 500 to 600 ng total RNA yielded TCR beta cDNA via a constant-region primer. Three rounds of nested multiplex PCR with slightly modified ARM-PCR produced TCR beta libraries. Use of TRBV1-TRBV30 forward primers with a C-beta reverse primer characterized the first two PCR rounds, which lasted approximately 11 cycles each. TCRdb reanalysed the multiplex PCR reads using MiXCR and keeps one entry per CDR3 protein. Found here are roughly 330,000 distinct CDR3 sequences, approximately 65% of them singletons; the top ten hold under 8.5%. Sequencing used peripheral blood. The receptors come from a man in his forties or fifties with primary liver carcinoma and hepatitis B virus infection.

The chain couples TRBV11-2 to TRBJ1-1; possible D gene TRBD1, 6 bases. The CDR3 totals 12 residues. Germline lookup yields CDR1 SGHAT and CDR2 FQNNGV. Here the CDR3 DNA reads TGTGCTAACAGTACACAGGGCAAGGTCGCTTTCTTT. Translation gives CANSTQGKVAFF.

Comment on this clonotype: A single base separates this from a much larger clone, so it may be a read error. V is TRBV12-3 or TRBV12-4 and J is TRBJ1-1; 9 nucleotides line up with TRBD1. The CDR3 runs to 16 residues. The CDR3 region is CASRRGQGFMNTAAFF. The CDR3 bases are TGTGCCAGCAGGAGAGGACAGGGGTTCATGAACACTGCAGCTTTCTTT.

This clonotype was counted a few times. The rearrangement links TRBV11-2 to TRBJ2-6, with D unclear. The length of the CDR3 is 14 residues. The V gene's germline CDR1 is SGHAT and CDR2 FQNNGV. V was pared by 5 bases and J by 1 base, with 6 bases between. CDR3 DNA sequence: TGTGCCAGCAGCACAGCTTCTGGGGCCAACGTCCTGACTTTC. Its protein product is CASSTASGANVLTF. The entire variable domain, with the rest obtained from reference TRBV11-2 and TRBJ2-6, is as follows: EAGVAQSPRYKIIEKRQSVAFWCNPISGHATLYWYQQILGQGPKLLIQFQNNGVVDDSQLPKDRFSAERLKGVDSTLKIQPAKLEDSAVYLCASSTASGANVLTFGAGSRLTVL.

On this clonotype: The conserved closing phenylalanine or tryptophan is absent in this CDR3, likely reflecting a read error. Because the CDR3's place on the DNA is in doubt, the DNA is left out and the CDR3 is given as listed by TCRdb. The chain uses TRBV11-2 and TRBJ1-2. Germline CDR1 is SGHAT and CDR2 is FQNNGV. The CDR3 is 12 amino acids in total, end residues counted. The CDR3 loop is CASSPDNYGYIV.

The J gene is TRBJ1-3, the V gene TRBV12-3 or TRBV12-4; a possible D gene is TRBD1 (5 bases). V shed 6 bases and J shed 4 bases, with 22 bases lying between them. This CDR3 region has 17 residues. The CDR3 sequence: CASRPRYRPKLGNTIYF. DNA of the CDR3: TGTGCCAGCAGACCCAGGTACAGGCCCAAGCTCGGAAACACCATATATTTT.

The count of this clonotype is one. The chain couples TRBV12-3 or TRBV12-4 to TRBJ1-1; 9 bases agree with TRBD1. J gave up 7 bases and V 8 bases, and 14 bases lay outside the gene matches. The CDR3 extends over 15 amino acids. CDR3 protein: CASGTNRGLLIEAFF. The CDR3 nucleotides read TGTGCCAGCGGAACAAACAGGGGGCTTCTCATTGAAGCTTTCTTT.

In regard to this clonotype: One end of the junction fails to match germline, which may point to a read error. The chain recombines TRBV6-6 with TRBJ2-7, with TRBD2 matching over 7 bases. The CDR3 extends over 15 amino acids. Per germline, CDR1 MNHNY and CDR2 SVGAGI (reference sequence). This chain's CDR3 is CANSSNREVSYEQYF. The CDR3 DNA follows: TGTGCCAACAGTTCTAACCGGGAGGTCTCCTACGAGCAGTATTTC.

A single count supports this clonotype. One junction end disagrees with the germline gene, perhaps due to a read error. This CDR3 is CASSSGLAASDTHYF. CDR3 DNA: TGTGCCAGCAGTTCGGGACTAGCGGCTTCGGATACGCATTACTTT. The chain couples TRBV11-2 to TRBJ2-3, with 11 bases lining up with TRBD2. From germline, CDR1 is SGHAT and CDR2 FQNNGV. This CDR3 spans 15 amino acids.

The chain carries TRBV14 and TRBJ2-4; unclear D gene. From germline, CDR1 is SGHDN and CDR2 FVKESK. The V gene lost 3 bases and the J gene lost 4 bases, with 4 bases spanning the gap. The CDR3 runs 12 residues. CDR3 bases: TGTGCCAGCAGCCAGGGAAAAAACATTCAGTACTTC. The encoded protein is CASSQGKNIQYF.

Comments on this clonotype: At one boundary the junction diverges from the germline segment, which might be a read error. This chain links TRBV6-6 with TRBJ2-1, with D uncertain. The CDR3 runs 13 residues. From germline, CDR1 is MNHNY and CDR2 SVGAGI (reference sequence). The CDR3 protein is CANSYVGNNEQFF. In nucleotides, the CDR3 is TGTGCCAACAGTTACGTTGGGAACAATGAGCAGTTCTTC.

Worth noting for this clonotype: At one of its ends the junction is not consistent with the germline gene, which may arise from a read error. This chain links TRBV13 with TRBJ2-1; weak D call: TRBD2 (6 bases). Germline-derived CDR1 and CDR2 are PRHDT and FYEKMQ (reference sequence). The CDR3 is made up of 15 amino acids. The CDR3 DNA is TGTGCCGGCAGCCCGGCCGGGACTCCCTACAATGAGCAGTTCTTC. This sequence encodes CAGSPAGTPYNEQFF.

This clonotype was detected ten times or more. The chain joins TRBV4-1 to TRBJ1-2; D remains unclear. The V and J ends lost 0 bases and 4 bases respectively, with 12 bases between them. This CDR3 region has 15 residues. Germline CDR1 MGHRA, CDR2 YSYEKL. CDR3 in DNA: TGCGCCAGCAGCCAAGACCCCGGGGTACCCTATGGCTACACCTTC. It codes for CASSQDPGVPYGYTF.

This clonotype was detected only a few times. The V call is TRBV5-1, the J call TRBJ2-7, with D unresolved. Trimming stripped 4 bases from V and 2 bases from J, with 4 bases between. Germline V gives CDR1 SGHRS, CDR2 YFSETQ. The length of the CDR3 is 11 residues. CDR3 sequence: CASSTAYEQYF. CDR3 DNA sequence: TGCGCCAGCAGCACAGCCTACGAGCAGTACTTC.

A word on this clonotype: Compared with germline, one end of the junction differs, possibly owing to a read error. The chain is built from TRBV11-2 and TRBJ2-1, with D possibly being TRBD2 (5 bases). The CDR3 runs to 11 residues. CDR1 and CDR2 from the germline V gene are SGHAT and FQNNGV. This CDR3 reads CASSSLAEQLF. CDR3 DNA sequence: TGTGCCAGCAGCTCGCTAGCTGAGCAACTCTTC.

On this clonotype: The final CDR3 position lacks the conserved phenylalanine or tryptophan, pointing to a likely read error. The gene calls are TRBV7-9 and TRBJ2-1; D ambiguous. The length of the CDR3 is 11 residues. Germline CDR1 and CDR2: SEHNR and FQNEAQ (reference sequence). The CDR3 sequence is CANSFLGEQFL. The CDR3 DNA sequence: TGTGCCAACAGCTTTCTTGGTGAGCAGTTCTTA.

On this clonotype: A much larger clone differs by one base, so this may be a read error. The V call is TRBV24-1, the J call TRBJ2-3; no clear D gene. Per germline, CDR1 KGHDR and CDR2 SFDVKD. This CDR3 comprises 12 residues. This chain's CDR3 is CATGESTDTQYF. For the CDR3, the DNA is TGTGCCACCGGTGAGAGCACAGATACGCAGTATTTT.

Points on this clonotype: Germline is not matched at one junction end, which may reflect a read error. The chain is built from TRBV10-3 and TRBJ2-3; 10 bases are a match to TRBD2. This CDR3 spans 14 amino acids. Germline CDR1 reads ENHRY; CDR2 reads SYGVKD. CDR3: CAMIAGGGTNTQYF. CDR3 DNA sequence: TGTGCCATGATAGCGGGAGGAGGCACAAATACGCAGTATTTT.

This clonotype has only one observation. The J gene is TRBJ2-4, the V gene TRBV20-1, with D possibly TRBD2 on 5 matching bases. The V end was cut by 3 bases, the J end by 3 bases, with 12 bases between. CDR1 is DFQATT and CDR2 is SNEGSKA in the germline V gene (reference sequence). This CDR3 has 14 amino acids. The CDR3 coding sequence is TGCAGTGCTAGTCCCAGCGGCAGCAAAAACATTCAGTACTTC. Amino acids: CSASPSGSKNIQYF.

J is TRBJ2-5 and V is TRBV28; TRBD1 aligns across 10 bases. V was clipped by 6 bases and J by 5 bases; unmatched bases: 9. CDR3 size: 15 residues. Germline values: CDR1 MDHEN, CDR2 SYDVKM. CDR3 sequence (DNA): TGTGCCAGCAGCACTCCGACAGGGGGCCTGGAGACCCAGTACTTC. Protein sequence: CASSTPTGGLETQYF.

Remarks on this clonotype: A junction boundary mismatches the germline segment, possibly from a read error. This sequence joins TRBV14 and TRBJ2-2; D possibly corresponds to TRBD2 (6 bases). CDR1 and CDR2 from the germline V gene are SGHDN and FVKESK. The CDR3 covers 18 residues. The DNA of the CDR3 is TGTGCCAGCAGCCAAGAGGGGATAGTCGGGGGAACCACCAGGGAGCTGTTTTTT. Translated, it gives CASSQEGIVGGTTRELFF.

Only a few counts were recorded for this clonotype. This sequence joins TRBV28 and TRBJ1-1; 8 bases fit TRBD1. The trim removed 3 bases at V and 6 bases at J, leaving 3 bases unmatched. Looked up from germline, CDR1 is MDHEN and CDR2 is SYDVKM. This CDR3 region has 13 residues. CDR3 region: CASSFQGASEAFF. The CDR3, as DNA: TGTGCCAGCAGTTTTCAGGGGGCATCTGAAGCTTTCTTT. Drawing the rest from reference TRBV28 and TRBJ1-1, the complete variable domain is DVKVTQSSRYLVKRTGEKVFLECVQDMDHENMFWYRQDPGLGLRLIYFSYDVKMKEKGDIPEGYSVSREKKERFSLILESASTNQTSMYLCASSFQGASEAFFGQGTRLTVV.